This T cell receptor beta chain was documented in a study of monozygotic twins with inflammatory bowel disease. TCRdb re-called the 5' RACE reads, yielding one record per CDR3 amino acid sequence without DNA. This table lists about 450,000 distinct CDR3 sequences. Germline CDR1 and CDR2: DFQATT and SNEGSKA (reference sequence). The CDR3 extends over 15 amino acids. The TCR was taken from a human donor with ulcerative colitis or Crohn's disease, or a healthy co-twin of an affected twin (not recorded which). The chain links TRBV20-1 to TRBJ2-2; there is no DNA to check the TCRdb D call of TRBD2. Source material: blood. The CDR3 region is CSARDAGGATGELFF.